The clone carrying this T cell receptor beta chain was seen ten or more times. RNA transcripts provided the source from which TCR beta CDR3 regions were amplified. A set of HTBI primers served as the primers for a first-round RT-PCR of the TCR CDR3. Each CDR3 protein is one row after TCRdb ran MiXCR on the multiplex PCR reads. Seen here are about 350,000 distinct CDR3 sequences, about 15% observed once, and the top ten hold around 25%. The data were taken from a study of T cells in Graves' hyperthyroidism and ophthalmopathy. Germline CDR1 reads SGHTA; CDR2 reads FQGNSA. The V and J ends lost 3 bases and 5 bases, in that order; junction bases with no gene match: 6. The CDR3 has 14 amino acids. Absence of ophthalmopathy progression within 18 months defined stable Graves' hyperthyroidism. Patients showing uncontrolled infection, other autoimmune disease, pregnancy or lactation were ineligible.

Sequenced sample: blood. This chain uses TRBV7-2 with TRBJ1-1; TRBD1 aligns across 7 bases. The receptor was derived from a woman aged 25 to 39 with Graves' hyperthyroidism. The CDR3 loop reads CASSFSTGVTEAFF. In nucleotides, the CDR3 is TGTGCCAGCAGCTTCAGCACAGGGGTAACTGAAGCTTTCTTT.